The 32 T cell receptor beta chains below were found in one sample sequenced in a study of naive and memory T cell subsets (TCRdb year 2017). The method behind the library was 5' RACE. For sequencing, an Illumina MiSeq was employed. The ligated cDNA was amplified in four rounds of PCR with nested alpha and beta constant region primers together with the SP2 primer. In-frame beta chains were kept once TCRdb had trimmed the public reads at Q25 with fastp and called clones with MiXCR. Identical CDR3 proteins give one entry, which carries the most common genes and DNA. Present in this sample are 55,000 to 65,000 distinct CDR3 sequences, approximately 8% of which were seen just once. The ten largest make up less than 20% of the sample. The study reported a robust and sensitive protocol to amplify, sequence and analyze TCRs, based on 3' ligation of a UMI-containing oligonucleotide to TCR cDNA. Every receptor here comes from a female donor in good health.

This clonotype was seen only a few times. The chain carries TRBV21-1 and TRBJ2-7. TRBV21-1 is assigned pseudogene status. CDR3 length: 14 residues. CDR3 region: CASSKACGAYEQYF. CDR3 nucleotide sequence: TGTGCCAGCAGCAAAGCTTGCGGCGCCTACGAGCAGTACTTC.

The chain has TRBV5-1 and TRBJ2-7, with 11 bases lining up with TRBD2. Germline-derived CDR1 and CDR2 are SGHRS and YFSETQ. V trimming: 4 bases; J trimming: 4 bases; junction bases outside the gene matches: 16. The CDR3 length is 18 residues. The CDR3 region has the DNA TGCGCCAGCAGCCCGACTCCCGGGACTAGCGGAAGGGAATACGAGCAGTACTTC. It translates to CASSPTPGTSGREYEQYF.

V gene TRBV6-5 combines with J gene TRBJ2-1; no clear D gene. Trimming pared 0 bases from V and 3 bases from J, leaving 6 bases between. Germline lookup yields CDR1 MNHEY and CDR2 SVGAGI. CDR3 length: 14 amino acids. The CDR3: CASSYSYGYNEQFF. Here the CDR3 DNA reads TGTGCCAGCAGTTACTCGTACGGCTACAATGAGCAGTTCTTC.

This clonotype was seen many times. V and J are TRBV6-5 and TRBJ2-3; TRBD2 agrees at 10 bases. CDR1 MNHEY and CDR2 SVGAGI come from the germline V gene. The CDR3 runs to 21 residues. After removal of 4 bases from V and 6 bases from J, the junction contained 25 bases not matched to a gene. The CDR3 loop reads CASSSLPGLAGAAHGQDTQYF. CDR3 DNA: TGTGCCAGCAGTTCCCTACCTGGGCTAGCGGGAGCCGCCCACGGGCAGGATACGCAGTATTTT.

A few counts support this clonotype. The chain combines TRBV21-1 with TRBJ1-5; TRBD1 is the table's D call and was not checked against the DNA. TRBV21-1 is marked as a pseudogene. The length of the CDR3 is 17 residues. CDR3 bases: TGTGCCAGCAGCAAAGACAGACAGAAAGGGGGCAATCAGCCCCAGCATTTT. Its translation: CASSKDRQKGGNQPQHF.

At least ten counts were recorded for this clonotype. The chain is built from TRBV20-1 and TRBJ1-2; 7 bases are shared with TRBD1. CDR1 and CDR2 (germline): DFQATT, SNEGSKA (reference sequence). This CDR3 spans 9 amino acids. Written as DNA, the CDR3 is TGCACGCCCAGGGGGTTTTACACCTTC. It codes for CTPRGFYTF.

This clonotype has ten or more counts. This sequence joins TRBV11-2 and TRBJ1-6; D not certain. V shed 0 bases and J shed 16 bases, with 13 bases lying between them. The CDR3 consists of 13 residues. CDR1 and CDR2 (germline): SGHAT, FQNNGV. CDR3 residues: CASSLDLRGLLHF. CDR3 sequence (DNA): TGTGCCAGCAGCTTAGATCTCCGGGGTCTTCTCCACTTT.

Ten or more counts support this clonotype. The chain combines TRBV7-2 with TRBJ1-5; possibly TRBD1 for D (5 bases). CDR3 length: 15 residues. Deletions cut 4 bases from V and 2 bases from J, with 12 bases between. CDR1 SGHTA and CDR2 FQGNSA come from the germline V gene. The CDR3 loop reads CASSYAGARNQPQHF. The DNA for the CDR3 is TGTGCCAGCAGCTACGCCGGGGCCCGCAATCAGCCCCAGCATTTT.

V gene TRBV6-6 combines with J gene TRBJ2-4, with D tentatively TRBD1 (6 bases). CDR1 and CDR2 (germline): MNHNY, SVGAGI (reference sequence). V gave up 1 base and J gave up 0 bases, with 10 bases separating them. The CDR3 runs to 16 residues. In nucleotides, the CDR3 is TGTGCCAGCAGTTACTGGGGGCAACTAGCCAAAAACATTCAGTACTTC. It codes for CASSYWGQLAKNIQYF.

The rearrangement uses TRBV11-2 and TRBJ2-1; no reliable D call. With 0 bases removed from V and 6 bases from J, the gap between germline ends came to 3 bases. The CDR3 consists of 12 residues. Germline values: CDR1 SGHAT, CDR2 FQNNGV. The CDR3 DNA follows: TGTGCCAGCAGCTTAGATCTCAATGAGCAGTTCTTC. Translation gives CASSLDLNEQFF.

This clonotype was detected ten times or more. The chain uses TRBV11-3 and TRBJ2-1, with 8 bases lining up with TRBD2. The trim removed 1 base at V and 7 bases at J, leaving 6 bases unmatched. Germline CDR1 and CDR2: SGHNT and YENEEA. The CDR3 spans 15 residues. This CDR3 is CASSLGIGGGNEQFF. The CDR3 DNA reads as TGTGCCAGCAGCTTAGGGATTGGCGGGGGGAATGAGCAGTTCTTC.

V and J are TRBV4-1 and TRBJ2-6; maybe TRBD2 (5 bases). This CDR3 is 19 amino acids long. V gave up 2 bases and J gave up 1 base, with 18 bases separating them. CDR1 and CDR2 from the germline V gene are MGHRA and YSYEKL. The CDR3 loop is CASSQLTPWELSGANVLTF. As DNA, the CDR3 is TGCGCCAGCAGCCAACTAACACCTTGGGAGTTATCTGGGGCCAACGTCCTGACTTTC.

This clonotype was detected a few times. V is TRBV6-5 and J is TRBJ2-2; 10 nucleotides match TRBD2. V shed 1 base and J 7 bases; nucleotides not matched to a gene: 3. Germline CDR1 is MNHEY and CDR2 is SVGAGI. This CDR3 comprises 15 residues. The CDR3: CASSYFTSGDGELFF. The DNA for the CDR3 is TGTGCCAGCAGTTACTTTACTAGCGGGGACGGGGAGCTGTTTTTT.

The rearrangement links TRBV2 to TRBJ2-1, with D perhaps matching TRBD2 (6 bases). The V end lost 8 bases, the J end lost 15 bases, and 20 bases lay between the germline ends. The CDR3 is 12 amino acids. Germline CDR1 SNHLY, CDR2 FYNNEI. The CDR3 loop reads CASSVNPEGRFF. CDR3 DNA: TGTGCCAGCTCCGTCAACCCGGAGGGCCGGTTCTTC.

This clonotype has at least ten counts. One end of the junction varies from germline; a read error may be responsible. Here the CDR3 DNA reads TGTGCCAGCAGTTATCAGGGGAAGACTGAAGCTTTT. Translating gives CASSYQGKTEAF. The chain uses TRBV6-2 or TRBV6-3 and TRBJ1-1, with a possible D match to TRBD1 (6 bases). This CDR3 region has 12 residues. The germline V gene has CDR1 MNHEY and CDR2 SVGEGT.

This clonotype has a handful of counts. CDR3 amino acids: CASSWTGGNEQYF. In DNA form, the CDR3 reads TGTGCCAGCAGCTGGACAGGAGGAAACGAGCAGTACTTC. V gene TRBV27 combines with J gene TRBJ2-7; TRBD1 matches at 7 bases. V lost 6 bases, J lost 5 bases, and 7 bases stayed unmatched. The CDR3 is made up of 13 amino acids. Germline V gives CDR1 MNHEY, CDR2 SMNVEV (reference sequence).

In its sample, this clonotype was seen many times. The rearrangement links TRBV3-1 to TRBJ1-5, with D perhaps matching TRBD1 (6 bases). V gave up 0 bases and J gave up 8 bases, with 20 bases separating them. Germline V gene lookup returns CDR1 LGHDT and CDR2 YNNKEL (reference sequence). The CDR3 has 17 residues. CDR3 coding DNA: TGTGCCAGCAGCCAAGACCGGGGCCGGGACATACCAAAGCCCCAGCATTTT. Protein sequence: CASSQDRGRDIPKPQHF.

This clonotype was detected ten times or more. CDR3 protein: CASSIISGSTDTQYF. The DNA for the CDR3 is TGTGCCAGTAGTATAATTAGCGGGAGCACAGATACGCAGTATTTT. The chain joins TRBV19 to TRBJ2-3; 7 bases align to TRBD2. The junction had 2 bases not matched to a gene; V was cut back by 2 bases and J by 0 bases. The CDR3 length is 15 residues. Germline CDR1 LNHDA, CDR2 SQIVND (reference sequence).

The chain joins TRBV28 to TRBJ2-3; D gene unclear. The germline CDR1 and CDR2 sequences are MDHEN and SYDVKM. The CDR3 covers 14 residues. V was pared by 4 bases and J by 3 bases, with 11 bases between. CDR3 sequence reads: CASSWRSLTDTQYF. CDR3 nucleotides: TGTGCCAGCAGTTGGAGATCGCTGACAGATACGCAGTATTTT.

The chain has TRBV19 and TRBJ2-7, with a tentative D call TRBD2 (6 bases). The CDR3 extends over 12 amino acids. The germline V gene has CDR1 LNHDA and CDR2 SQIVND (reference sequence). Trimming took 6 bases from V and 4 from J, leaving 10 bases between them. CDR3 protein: CASSQGGYEQYF. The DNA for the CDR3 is TGTGCCAGTAGCCAAGGAGGGTACGAGCAGTACTTC.

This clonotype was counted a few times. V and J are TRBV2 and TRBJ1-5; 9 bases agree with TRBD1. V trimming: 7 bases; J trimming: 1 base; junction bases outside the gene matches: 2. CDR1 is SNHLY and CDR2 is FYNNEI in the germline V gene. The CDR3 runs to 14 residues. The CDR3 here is CASNRGQSNQPQHF. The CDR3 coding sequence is TGTGCCAGCAACAGGGGGCAAAGCAATCAGCCCCAGCATTTT.

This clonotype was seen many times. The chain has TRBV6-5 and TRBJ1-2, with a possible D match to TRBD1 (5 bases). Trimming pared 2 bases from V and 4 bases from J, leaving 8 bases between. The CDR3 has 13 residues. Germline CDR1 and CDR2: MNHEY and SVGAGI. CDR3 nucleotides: TGTGCCAGCAGTTACGCGACAGTCTATGGCTACACCTTC. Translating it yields CASSYATVYGYTF.

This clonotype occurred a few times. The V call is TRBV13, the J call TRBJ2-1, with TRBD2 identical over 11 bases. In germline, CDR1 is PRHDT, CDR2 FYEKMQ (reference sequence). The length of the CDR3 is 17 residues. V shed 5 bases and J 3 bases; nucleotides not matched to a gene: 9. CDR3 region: CASSDPTSGMHYNEQFF. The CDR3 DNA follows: TGTGCCAGCAGCGACCCGACTAGCGGGATGCACTACAATGAGCAGTTCTTC.

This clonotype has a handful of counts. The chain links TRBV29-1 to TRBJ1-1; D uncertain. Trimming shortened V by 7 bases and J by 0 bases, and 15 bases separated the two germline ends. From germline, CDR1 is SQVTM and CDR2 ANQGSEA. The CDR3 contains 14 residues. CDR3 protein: CSARFSGLNTEAFF. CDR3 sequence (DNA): TGCAGCGCCCGGTTTTCGGGCTTGAACACTGAAGCTTTCTTT. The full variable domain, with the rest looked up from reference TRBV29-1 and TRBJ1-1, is SAVISQKPSRDICQRGTSLTIQCQVDSQVTMMFWYRQQPGQSLTLIATANQGSEATYESGFVIDKFPISRPNLTFSTLTVSNMSPEDSSIYLCSARFSGLNTEAFFGQGTRLTVV.

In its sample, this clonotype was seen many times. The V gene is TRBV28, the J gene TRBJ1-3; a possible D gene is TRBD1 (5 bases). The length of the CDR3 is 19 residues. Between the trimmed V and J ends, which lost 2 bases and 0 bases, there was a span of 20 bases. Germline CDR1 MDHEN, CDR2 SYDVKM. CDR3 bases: TGTGCCAGCAGTTTAAGGATTGGGGCGCGGAGAATCTCTGGAAACACCATATATTTT. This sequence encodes CASSLRIGARRISGNTIYF.

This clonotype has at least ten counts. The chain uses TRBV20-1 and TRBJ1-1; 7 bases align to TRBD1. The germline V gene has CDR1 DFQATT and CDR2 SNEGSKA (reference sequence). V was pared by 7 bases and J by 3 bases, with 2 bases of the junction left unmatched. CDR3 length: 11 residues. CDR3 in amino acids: CSGQGDTEAFF. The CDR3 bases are TGCAGTGGGCAGGGGGACACTGAAGCTTTCTTT.

CDR3 sequence: CASRVLLDSGNTIYF. The CDR3 bases are TGTGCCAGTAGGGTTTTACTGGACTCTGGAAACACCATATATTTT. The chain uses TRBV19 and TRBJ1-3; D unresolved. The CDR3 length is 15 residues. Germline V CDR1 and CDR2: LNHDA, SQIVND (reference sequence). Trimming cost V 6 bases and J 0 bases, with 12 bases left between them.

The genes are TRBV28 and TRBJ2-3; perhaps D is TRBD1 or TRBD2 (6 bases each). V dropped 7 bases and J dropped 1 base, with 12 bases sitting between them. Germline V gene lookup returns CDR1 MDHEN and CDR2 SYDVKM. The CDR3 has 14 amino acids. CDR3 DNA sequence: TGTGCCAGCATCAAAAGGGGGGGCACAGATACGCAGTATTTT. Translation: CASIKRGGTDTQYF.

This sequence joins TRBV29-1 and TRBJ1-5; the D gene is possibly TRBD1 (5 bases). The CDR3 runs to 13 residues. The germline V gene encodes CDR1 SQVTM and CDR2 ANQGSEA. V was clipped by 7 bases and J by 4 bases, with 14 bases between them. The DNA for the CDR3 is TGCAGCGCTGGGGGTCGGAATAATCAGCCCCAGCATTTT. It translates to CSAGGRNNQPQHF.

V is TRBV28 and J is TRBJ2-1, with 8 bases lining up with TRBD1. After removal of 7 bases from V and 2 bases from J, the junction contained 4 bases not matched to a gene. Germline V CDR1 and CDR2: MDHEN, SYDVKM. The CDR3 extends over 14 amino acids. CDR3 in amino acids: CASTVTGAYNEQFF. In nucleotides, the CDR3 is TGTGCCAGCACCGTGACAGGGGCCTACAATGAGCAGTTCTTC.

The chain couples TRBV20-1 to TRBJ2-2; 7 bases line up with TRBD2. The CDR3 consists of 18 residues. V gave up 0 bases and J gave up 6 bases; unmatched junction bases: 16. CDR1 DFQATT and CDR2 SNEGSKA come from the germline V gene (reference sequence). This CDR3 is CSARDRVRNSGLSGELFF. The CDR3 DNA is TGCAGTGCTAGAGATCGTGTGAGAAATAGCGGGTTGTCCGGGGAGCTGTTTTTT.

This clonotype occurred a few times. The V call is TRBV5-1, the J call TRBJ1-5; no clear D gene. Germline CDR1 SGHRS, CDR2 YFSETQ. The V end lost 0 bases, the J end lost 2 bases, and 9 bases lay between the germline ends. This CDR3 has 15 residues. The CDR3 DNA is TGCGCCAGCAGCTTGGAGGGAACGGGCAATCAGCCCCAGCATTTT. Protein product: CASSLEGTGNQPQHF.